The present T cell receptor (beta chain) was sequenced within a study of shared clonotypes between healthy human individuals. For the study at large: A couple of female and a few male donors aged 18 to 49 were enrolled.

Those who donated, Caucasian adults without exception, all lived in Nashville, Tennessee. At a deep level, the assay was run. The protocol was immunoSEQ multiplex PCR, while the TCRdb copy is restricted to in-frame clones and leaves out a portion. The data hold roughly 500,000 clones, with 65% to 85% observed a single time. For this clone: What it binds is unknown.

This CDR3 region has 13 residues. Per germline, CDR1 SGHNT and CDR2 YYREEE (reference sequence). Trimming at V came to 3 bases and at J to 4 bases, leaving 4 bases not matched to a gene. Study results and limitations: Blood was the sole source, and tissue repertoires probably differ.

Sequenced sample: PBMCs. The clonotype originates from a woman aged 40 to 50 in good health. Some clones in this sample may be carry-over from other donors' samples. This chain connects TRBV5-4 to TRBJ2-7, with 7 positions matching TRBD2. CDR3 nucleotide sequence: TGTGCCAGCAGCTCTGAACTAGCGTACGAGCAGTACTTC. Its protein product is CASSSELAYEQYF.